This passage covers 19 T cell receptor beta chains from one sample sequenced in a study of T-cell reconstitution after alpha-beta-depleted transplantation in children. Molecular barcoding with unique molecular identifiers was used for the TCRbeta library. A single record per CDR3 protein comes from TCRdb applying MiXCR to the PCR reads. The sample includes about 74,000 distinct CDR3 sequences, roughly 14% seen only once; the top ten take 27%. The sequenced sample was PBMCs, mostly from graft donor cells, obtained 180 days after TCRalphabeta/CD19-depleted stem cell transplant. The receptors originated from a male patient aged 2 to 10 who had a stem cell transplant for acute lymphoblastic leukemia, so the T cells may come from the graft donor.

The gene calls are TRBV11-2 and TRBJ1-6; a possible D gene is TRBD1 (5 bases). Per germline, CDR1 SGHAT and CDR2 FQNNGV. V lost 5 bases and J lost 10, with 15 bases in between. The CDR3 extends over 14 amino acids. In nucleotides, the CDR3 is TGTGCCAGCAGCGCCCCGGGACGGGTATCACCCCTCCACTTT. Translation: CASSAPGRVSPLHF.

This clonotype was recorded a few times. This rearrangement joins TRBV29-1 to TRBJ2-1; 8 bases match TRBD2. Germline CDR1 SQVTM, CDR2 ANQGSEA. This CDR3 has 16 residues. With V trimmed by 1 base and J by 3 bases, 8 bases remained unmatched. CDR3 sequence (DNA): TGCAGCGTTGAAGGTGGACTAGCAGGTCACTACAATGAGCAGTTCTTC. Residues: CSVEGGLAGHYNEQFF.

This chain uses TRBV7-9 with TRBJ1-6; D unclear. The V and J ends lost 4 bases and 11 bases respectively, with 9 bases between them. This CDR3 is 12 amino acids long. The germline V gene has CDR1 SEHNR and CDR2 FQNEAQ (reference sequence). The CDR3 reads CASSSEGPPLHF. In DNA, the CDR3 is TGTGCCAGCAGCTCGGAGGGCCCACCCCTCCACTTT.

This chain uses TRBV6-1 with TRBJ2-4, with D tentatively TRBD2 (5 bases). The CDR3 is made up of 15 amino acids. Between the trimmed V and J ends, which lost 6 bases and 0 bases, there was a span of 12 bases. Germline assignment: CDR1 MNHNS and CDR2 SASEGT. This CDR3 reads CASRSGGLAKNIQYF. The CDR3, as DNA: TGTGCCAGCAGATCCGGAGGTCTAGCCAAAAACATTCAGTACTTC.

This clonotype has a handful of counts. This chain joins TRBV20-1 and TRBJ1-2; D unclear. The CDR3 contains 13 residues. The V and J ends lost 5 bases and 8 bases respectively, with 18 bases between them. CDR1 is DFQATT and CDR2 is SNEGSKA in the germline V gene (reference sequence). The CDR3: CSAQVWRKEGYTF. The DNA for the CDR3 is TGCAGTGCTCAGGTGTGGAGGAAGGAAGGCTACACCTTC.

Comment on this clonotype: A much larger clone lies a single base off, so this may be a read error. As the CDR3 is not closed by the conserved phenylalanine or tryptophan, this likely results from a read error. The rearrangement links TRBV10-1 to TRBJ1-2; D is undetermined. Germline values: CDR1 WNHNN, CDR2 SYGVQD (reference sequence). This CDR3 is built from 13 residues. Trimming left V 0 bases short and J 5 bases short, with 7 bases between. DNA of the CDR3: TGCGCCAGCAGTGAGTCGGTGGCGTATGGCTACACCTCC. Translated, it gives CASSESVAYGYTS.

This clonotype has only a few counts. V gene TRBV6-2 or TRBV6-3 combines with J gene TRBJ1-1, with D hard to call. From germline, CDR1 is MNHEY and CDR2 SVGEGT. V was pared by 6 bases and J by 1 base, with 9 bases between. The CDR3 consists of 13 residues. The CDR3 here is CASRLRRNTEAFF. Written as DNA, the CDR3 is TGTGCCAGCAGACTAAGGAGGAACACTGAAGCTTTCTTT.

A few counts support this clonotype. The chain is built from TRBV20-1 and TRBJ1-2; D is ambiguous. This CDR3 contains 10 residues. Per the germline V gene, CDR1 is DFQATT and CDR2 is SNEGSKA (reference sequence). Deletions cut 6 bases from V and 6 bases from J, with 8 bases between. The CDR3 sequence: CSAALNGYTF. CDR3 bases: TGCAGTGCCGCTTTAAATGGCTACACCTTC.

This clonotype occurred a few times. This chain uses TRBV6-6 with TRBJ2-5, with D possibly TRBD2 on 5 matching bases. V lost 8 bases and J lost 1, with 8 bases in between. CDR1 and CDR2 from the germline V gene are MNHNY and SVGAGI (reference sequence). The CDR3 covers 12 residues. As DNA, the CDR3 is TGTGCCAGCTTTGGGAGCCAAGAGACCCAGTACTTC. Its translation is CASFGSQETQYF.

As concerns this clonotype: One end of the junction varies from germline; a read error may be responsible. The chain has TRBV7-3 and TRBJ2-7, with a weak D call TRBD1 (6 bases). Germline V gene lookup returns CDR1 SGHTA and CDR2 FQGTGA. CDR3 length: 13 residues. CDR3 loop: CASSQDRNYKQYF. CDR3 DNA sequence: TGTGCCAGCAGCCAAGACAGGAACTACAAGCAGTACTTC.

The rearrangement links TRBV7-9 to TRBJ2-2; D ambiguous. The CDR3 is 16 residues long. Between the trimmed V and J ends, which lost 1 base and 2 bases, there was a span of 11 bases. Per the germline V gene, CDR1 is SEHNR and CDR2 is FQNEAQ (reference sequence). CDR3 loop: CASSLGRRSNTGELFF. The DNA for the CDR3 is TGTGCCAGCAGCTTAGGGAGACGGTCAAACACCGGGGAGCTGTTTTTT.

V and J are TRBV19 and TRBJ2-1; D unclear. The V and J ends lost 4 bases and 12 bases respectively, with 19 bases between them. CDR3 length: 14 residues. Germline V gene sequence: CDR1 LNHDA, CDR2 SQIVND (reference sequence). CDR3 DNA sequence: TGTGCCAGTAGTACTTGGGCCCAGCAAAGACGGCAGTTCTTC. Translated, it gives CASSTWAQQRRQFF.

The chain combines TRBV5-5 with TRBJ2-7; 7 nucleotides line up with TRBD1. V shed 1 base and J 2 bases; nucleotides not matched to a gene: 6. The CDR3 runs to 15 residues. CDR1 and CDR2 (germline): SGHKS, YYEKEE (reference sequence). The CDR3 bases are TGTGCCAGCAGCTTGCCCGGACAGGCCGCCTACGAGCAGTACTTC. Its translation: CASSLPGQAAYEQYF.

The rearrangement joins TRBV29-1 to TRBJ2-1; 7 positions agree with TRBD2. Germline V gene data show CDR1 as SQVTM and CDR2 as ANQGSEA. This CDR3 spans 14 amino acids. The CDR3: CSVFGLETYNEQFF. In DNA form, the CDR3 reads TGCAGTGTTTTCGGACTAGAGACCTACAATGAGCAGTTCTTC.

This clonotype was counted between two and nine times. V is TRBV10-3 and J is TRBJ1-5; a possible D gene is TRBD1 (5 bases). Germline V gene data show CDR1 as ENHRY and CDR2 as SYGVKD. The CDR3 spans 17 residues. Trimming took 0 bases from V and 1 from J, leaving 13 bases between them. CDR3 loop: CAISESGAGLSNQPQHF. The CDR3 DNA reads as TGTGCCATCAGTGAGTCAGGGGCAGGGTTGAGCAATCAGCCCCAGCATTTT.

This sequence joins TRBV30 and TRBJ2-4, with D unresolved. The CDR3 has 18 residues. Germline V gene lookup returns CDR1 GTSNPN and CDR2 SVGIG (reference sequence). The germline V and J ends were trimmed by 0 bases and 1 base, with 19 bases remaining between them. The CDR3 protein is CAWSVRRDTERAKNIQYF. Written as DNA, the CDR3 is TGTGCCTGGAGTGTACGAAGGGATACCGAGAGGGCCAAAAACATTCAGTACTTC.

This clonotype was observed at least ten times. V is TRBV7-9 and J is TRBJ2-5, with D possibly TRBD1 on 5 matching bases. The germline gives CDR1 SEHNR, CDR2 FQNEAQ (reference sequence). The CDR3 is 13 residues long. The V and J ends lost 3 bases and 1 base respectively, with 6 bases between them. The CDR3 DNA reads TGTGCCAGCAGCTTGACAGTCCAAGAGACCCAGTACTTC. Protein: CASSLTVQETQYF.

This clonotype was seen ten or more times. The chain employs TRBV12-3 or TRBV12-4 and TRBJ2-6, with TRBD1 identical over 7 bases. The V segment lost 6 bases and the J segment 0 bases; nucleotides outside the gene matches: 8. CDR3 length: 17 amino acids. The DNA for the CDR3 is TGTGCCAGCAGCTTGGGGGACAGCTTCTCTGGGGCCAACGTCCTGACTTTC. Its protein is CASSLGDSFSGANVLTF.

The chain couples TRBV28 to TRBJ2-3, with D perhaps matching TRBD2 (5 bases). The CDR3 length is 13 residues. In germline, CDR1 is MDHEN, CDR2 SYDVKM. Trimming shortened V by 6 bases and J by 6 bases, and 13 bases separated the two germline ends. In nucleotides, the CDR3 is TGTGCCAGCAGCTCACCCGGGGTGGATACGCAGTATTTT. Translating it yields CASSSPGVDTQYF.